This TCR beta chain was recovered during a study of cytomegalovirus exposure and HLA in healthy donors. The CDR3 length is 14 residues. Trimming pared 4 bases from V and 0 bases from J, leaving 9 bases between. The V gene's germline CDR1 is MDHEN and CDR2 SYDVKM. Sequenced by immunoSEQ multiplex PCR; TCRdb stores in-frame clones only, minus some. The table lists 180,000 or so clones, 84% of them singletons, with roughly 13% in the top ten. A roughly 130-subject validation cohort, separate from the roughly 670-subject first cohort, supplied the donors. The V call is TRBV28, the J call TRBJ1-2; D possibly corresponds to TRBD1 (5 bases). Sequences were obtained from PBMCs. This receptor was obtained from a woman younger than 45 in good health and CMV-seropositive. The CDR3 nucleotides read TGTGCCAGCAGTTATGACAGAACTAACTATGGCTACACCTTC. Translating gives CASSYDRTNYGYTF.